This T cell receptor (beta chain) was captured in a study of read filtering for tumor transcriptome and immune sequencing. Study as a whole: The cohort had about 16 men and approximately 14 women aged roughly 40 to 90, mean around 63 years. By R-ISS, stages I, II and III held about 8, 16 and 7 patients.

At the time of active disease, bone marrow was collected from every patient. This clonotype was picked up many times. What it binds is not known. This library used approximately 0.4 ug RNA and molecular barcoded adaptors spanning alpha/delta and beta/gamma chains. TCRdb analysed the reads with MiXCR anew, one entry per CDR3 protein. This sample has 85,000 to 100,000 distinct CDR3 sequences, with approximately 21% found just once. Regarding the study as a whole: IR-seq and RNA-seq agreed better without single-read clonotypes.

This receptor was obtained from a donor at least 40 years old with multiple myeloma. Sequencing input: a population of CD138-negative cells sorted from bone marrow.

In DNA, the CDR3 is TGCGCCAGCAGCCCGCCGTCTCTCTCTGGGGCCAACGTCCTGACTTTC. Its protein product is CASSPPSLSGANVLTF. J is TRBJ2-6 and V is TRBV5-1; D gene uncertain. This CDR3 has 16 residues. Trimming took 4 bases from V and 0 from J, leaving 11 bases between them. Germline V gene lookup returns CDR1 SGHRS and CDR2 YFSETQ. Together with reference TRBV5-1 and TRBJ2-6, the CDR3 gives the full variable domain: KAGVTQTPRYLIKTRGQQVTLSCSPISGHRSVSWYQQTPGQGLQFLFEYFSETQRNKGNFPGRFSGRQFSNSRSEMNVSTLELGDSALYLCASSPPSLSGANVLTFGAGSRLTVL.